The 13 T cell receptor beta chains given below trace back to one sample, sequenced in a study of blood T cells in healthy people across ages. The authors ran a second PCR of roughly 6 to 12 cycles using a sample-barcoded 5' primer and a J-beta primer mix. TCRdb fed the 5' RACE reads into MiXCR, producing one record per CDR3 protein. The sample lists 600,000 to 900,000 distinct CDR3 sequences; about 26% were seen once. These data were also reused for a study on T cells of mothers and their children.

Sequenced sample: blood. Receptors were obtained from a boy younger than 18 in good health.

V usage is TRBV9 and J usage is TRBJ1-5; D ambiguous. The CDR3 spans 15 residues. The V end was cut by 4 bases, the J end by 0 bases, with 11 bases between. From germline, CDR1 is SGDLS and CDR2 YYNGEE. This CDR3 is CASSPSGVSNQPQHF. CDR3 coding DNA: TGTGCCAGCAGCCCGAGTGGGGTTAGCAATCAGCCCCAGCATTTT.

The CDR3 reads CASSRRWGADTDTQYF. DNA of the CDR3: TGTGCCAGCAGCCGCCGGTGGGGGGCTGACACAGATACGCAGTATTTT. This chain uses TRBV7-6 with TRBJ2-3; D may correspond to TRBD1 or TRBD2 (6 bases each). The V gene lost 5 bases and the J gene lost 2 bases, with 17 bases spanning the gap. The CDR3 has 16 amino acids. From germline, CDR1 is SGHVS and CDR2 FNYEAQ. Based on the CDR3 plus reference TRBV7-6 and TRBJ2-3, the full variable domain is GAGVSQSPRYKVTKRGQDVALRCDPISGHVSLYWYRQALGQGPEFLTYFNYEAQQDKSGLPNDRFSAERPEGSISTLTIQRTEQRDSAMYRCASSRRWGADTDTQYFGPGTRLTVL.

This clonotype has only a few counts. The V and J genes are TRBV5-5 and TRBJ2-7, with D hard to call. CDR3 length: 13 residues. Germline lookup yields CDR1 SGHKS and CDR2 YYEKEE (reference sequence). V gave up 2 bases and J gave up 0 bases, with 6 bases separating them. The CDR3 reads CASSFHPSYEQYF. As DNA, the CDR3 is TGTGCCAGCAGCTTTCACCCCTCCTACGAGCAGTACTTC.

This chain connects TRBV5-1 to TRBJ2-5; D call uncertain. This CDR3 is built from 13 residues. Between the trimmed V and J ends, which lost 4 bases and 4 bases, there was a span of 11 bases. Per germline, CDR1 SGHRS and CDR2 YFSETQ. In nucleotides, the CDR3 is TGCGCCAGCAGCGCTTCCCCGGCAGAGACCCAGTACTTC. Residues: CASSASPAETQYF. Supplemented by reference TRBV5-1 and TRBJ2-5, the full variable domain reads KAGVTQTPRYLIKTRGQQVTLSCSPISGHRSVSWYQQTPGQGLQFLFEYFSETQRNKGNFPGRFSGRQFSNSRSEMNVSTLELGDSALYLCASSASPAETQYFGPGTRLLVL.

CDR3 nucleotides: TGTGCCAACGGTGAAACACAGGGTAAACAAGAGACCCAGTACTTC. Translation gives CANGETQGKQETQYF. The chain links TRBV25-1 to TRBJ2-5; weak D call: TRBD1 (6 bases). CDR1 and CDR2 (germline): MGHDK, SYGVNS. The V end lost 10 bases, the J end lost 2 bases, and 20 bases lay between the germline ends. There are 15 residues in the CDR3. The variable domain in full, with the rest retrieved from reference TRBV25-1 and TRBJ2-5, is EADIYQTPRYLVIGTGKKITLECSQTMGHDKMYWYQQDPGMELHLIHYSYGVNSTEKGDLSSESTVSRIRTEHFPLTLESARPSHTSQYLCANGETQGKQETQYFGPGTRLLVL.

A word on this clonotype: One end of the junction does not line up with germline, which may come from a read error. The chain combines TRBV5-1 with TRBJ2-7; D may be TRBD1 (6 bases). CDR3 length: 13 residues. Germline V CDR1 and CDR2: SGHRS, YFSETQ. CDR3 protein: CASSLASGAEQSF. For the CDR3, the DNA is TGCGCCAGCAGCTTGGCGTCAGGGGCCGAGCAGTCCTTC.

This chain joins TRBV18 and TRBJ2-1; 7 bases align to TRBD1. Germline CDR1 and CDR2: KGHSH and LQKENI. Trimming took 1 base from V and 5 from J; bases not matched to a gene: 2. There are 14 residues in the CDR3. CDR3: CASSPLQGNNEQFF. As DNA, the CDR3 is TGTGCCAGCTCACCACTACAGGGGAACAATGAGCAGTTCTTC.

This sequence joins TRBV29-1 and TRBJ2-7; TRBD2 matches 7 bases. The trim removed 2 bases at V and 0 bases at J, leaving 4 bases unmatched. Germline V lookup: CDR1 SQVTM, CDR2 ANQGSEA. CDR3 length: 14 residues. The CDR3 region is CSVELAASSYEQYF. The CDR3 coding sequence is TGCAGCGTTGAACTAGCGGCCAGCTCCTACGAGCAGTACTTC.

This clonotype appeared a few times. This chain connects TRBV12-3 or TRBV12-4 to TRBJ2-3, with D hard to call. Deletions cut 3 bases from V and 0 bases from J, with 4 bases between. This CDR3 contains 13 residues. CDR3 sequence (DNA): TGTGCCAGCAGTTTCCTGAGCACAGATACGCAGTATTTT. Its translation is CASSFLSTDTQYF.

The sample holds a few counts of this clonotype. The chain is built from TRBV7-2 and TRBJ2-5; no reliable D call. The J call may not be correct, given that the DNA end is closer to TRBJ2-7. Germline loops: CDR1 SGHTA, CDR2 FQGNSA. The CDR3 is 14 amino acids. CDR3 DNA sequence: TGTGCCAGCACCCCACAGTCTGGGATCTACGAGCAGTACTTC. Its translation: CASTPQSGIYEQYF.

This chain joins TRBV28 and TRBJ2-3, with a weak D call TRBD1 (6 bases). Germline V gene data show CDR1 as MDHEN and CDR2 as SYDVKM. Between the trimmed V and J ends, which lost 8 bases and 4 bases, there was a span of 19 bases. The CDR3 is made up of 15 amino acids. The DNA of the CDR3 is TGTGCCAGCCACGGCCGGGGACATGGGGCAGATACGCAGTATTTT. Translating gives CASHGRGHGADTQYF.

This clonotype was counted only a few times. The gene calls are TRBV12-3 or TRBV12-4 and TRBJ2-5; 9 positions match TRBD2. The CDR3 spans 15 residues. The V gene end was trimmed by 7 bases and the J gene end by 3 bases; junction bases not matched to a gene: 9. Here the CDR3 reads CASTKTRLAEETQYF. The CDR3 DNA is TGTGCCAGCACCAAAACTCGACTAGCGGAAGAGACCCAGTACTTC.

This clonotype was counted many times. V gene TRBV7-2 combines with J gene TRBJ1-1; TRBD1 matches 9 bases. Per germline, CDR1 SGHTA and CDR2 FQGNSA. Unmatched junction bases numbered 11, after V lost 5 bases and J lost 1 base. The CDR3 has 17 residues. This CDR3 is CASSILPGQGSNTEAFF. CDR3 bases: TGTGCCAGCAGCATACTTCCGGGACAGGGATCGAACACTGAAGCTTTCTTT.